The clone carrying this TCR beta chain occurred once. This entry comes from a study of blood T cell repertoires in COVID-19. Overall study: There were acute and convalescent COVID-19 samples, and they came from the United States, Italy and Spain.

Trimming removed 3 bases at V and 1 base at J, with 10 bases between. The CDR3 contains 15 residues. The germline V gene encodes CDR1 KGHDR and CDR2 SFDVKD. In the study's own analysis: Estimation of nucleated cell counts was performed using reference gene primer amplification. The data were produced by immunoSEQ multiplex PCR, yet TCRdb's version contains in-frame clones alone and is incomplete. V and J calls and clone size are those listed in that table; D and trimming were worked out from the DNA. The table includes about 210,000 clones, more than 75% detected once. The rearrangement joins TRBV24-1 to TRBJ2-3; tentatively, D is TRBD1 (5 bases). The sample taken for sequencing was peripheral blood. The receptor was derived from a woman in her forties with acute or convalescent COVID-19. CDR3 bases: TGTGCCACCAGTGATAGGGGCGTAGGCACAGATACGCAGTATTTT. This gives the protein CATSDRGVGTDTQYF.